What follows describes a single T cell receptor beta chain. Its antigen remains unknown. Profiling relied on immunoSEQ multiplex PCR, and the TCRdb table lists in-frame clones only, not all of them. This sample has 77,000 or so clones, with 90% found just once. This CDR3 contains 17 residues. Looked up from germline, CDR1 is SGHVS and CDR2 is FQNEAQ. Deletions cut 1 base from V and 0 bases from J, with 15 bases between. The sample belongs to a study of OX40 agonist ivuxolimab in advanced cancers. Study details: Ivuxolimab is an agonistic anti-OX40 (CD134) antibody, and patients were treated with it. Intravenous ivuxolimab at 0.01 to 10 mg/kg was given to patients every 2 weeks. General study results and limits: Expanded clones were, on average, more numerous in CD8+ T cells than in CD4+.

This TCR derives from an adult with an advanced solid tumor such as melanoma, head and neck, liver or kidney cancer. This specimen consisted of CD4+ or CD8+ T cells sorted from blood, obtained in a trial of the OX40 agonist ivuxolimab. V and J are TRBV7-8 and TRBJ2-5, with D perhaps TRBD1 (6 bases). CDR3 nucleotide sequence: TGTGCCAGCAGCTTAGGGATTGGGGGCGGCTACCAAGAGACCCAGTACTTC. Encoded protein: CASSLGIGGGYQETQYF. Looking up the rest from reference TRBV7-8 and TRBJ2-5 gives the full variable domain: GAGVSQSPRYKVAKRGQDVALRCDPISGHVSLFWYQQALGQGPEFLTYFQNEAQLDKSGLPSDRFFAERPEGSVSTLKIQRTQQEDSAVYLCASSLGIGGGYQETQYFGPGTRLLVL.